Listed below are T cell receptor beta chains from one sample, sequenced in a study of T cell responses to AZD1222 COVID-19 vaccine. Measured with immunoSEQ multiplex PCR; TCRdb has only the in-frame clones, and not every one. The sample holds some 150,000 clones, approximately 90% seen once. The source was peripheral blood, collected 28 days after the second dose of the MenACWY control vaccine. The source of these receptors is an adult who received the MenACWY meningococcal vaccine as a control. CDR3s include the opening cysteine and the closing phenylalanine or tryptophan. A D gene is named only where the DNA matches it firmly. The size field is filled for only some rows; it gives once, few, many or a size class.

v_call,d_call,j_call,clone_size,cdr3_aa,cdr3_nt
TRBV6-5,NA,TRBJ2-6,few,CASMRSSGANVLTF,TGTGCCAGCATGAGGAGCTCTGGGGCCAACGTCCTGACTTTC
TRBV27,TRBD2,TRBJ2-7,NA,CASSLKREEYEQYF,TGTGCCAGCAGTTTAAAGCGGGAGGAGTACGAGCAGTACTTC
TRBV19,TRBD1,TRBJ1-5,NA,CASSKRPLTGVRNQPQHF,TGTGCCAGTAGTAAACGACCCCTTACAGGGGTACGCAATCAGCCCCAGCATTTT
TRBV5-6,TRBD1,TRBJ1-1,once,CASSRGDRWVKAEAFF,TGTGCCAGCAGCCGTGGGGACAGGTGGGTAAAGGCTGAAGCTTTCTTT
TRBV7-9,NA,TRBJ2-1,NA,CAGGLPATSYNEQFF,TGTGCCGGGGGACTCCCGGCTACCTCCTACAATGAGCAGTTCTTC
TRBV10-1,NA,TRBJ2-7,NA,CASSESNGAEQYF,TGCGCCAGCAGTGAGTCGAATGGGGCCGAGCAGTACTTC
TRBV7-9,NA,TRBJ1-1,NA,CASSPTPGDGEAFF,TGTGCCAGCAGCCCGACCCCCGGGGACGGTGAAGCTTTCTTT
TRBV7-2,NA,TRBJ2-1,few,CASSSVGLDEQFF,TGTGCCAGCAGCTCGGTCGGTCTCGATGAGCAGTTCTTC
TRBV28,NA,TRBJ1-2,once,CASSLLQGRGYTF,TGTGCCAGCAGTTTATTGCAGGGCCGGGGCTACACCTTC
TRBV6-2/TRBV6-3,NA,TRBJ1-2,NA,CASSRIQTNYGYTF,TGTGCCAGCAGCCGCATTCAAACTAACTATGGCTACACCTTC
TRBV4-3,TRBD2,TRBJ2-7,NA,CASSPGTSGSYEQYF,TGCGCCAGCAGCCCCGGGACTAGCGGCTCCTACGAGCAGTACTTC
TRBV5-4,TRBD1,TRBJ2-1,NA,CASSSATDRGLHNEQFF,TGTGCCAGCAGCTCAGCTACGGACAGGGGTTTACACAATGAGCAGTTCTTC
TRBV4-3,TRBD1,TRBJ1-1,NA,CASSQKGQVNTEAFF,TGCGCCAGCAGCCAAAAGGGACAGGTGAACACTGAAGCTTTCTTT
TRBV7-2,NA,TRBJ2-1,NA,CASSLGSVDEQFF,TGTGCCAGCAGCTTAGGTAGCGTCGATGAGCAGTTCTTC
TRBV2,NA,TRBJ1-5,NA,CASSGTVYSNQPQHF,TGTGCCAGCAGTGGGACTGTATATAGCAATCAGCCCCAGCATTTT
TRBV5-4,TRBD1,TRBJ1-1,NA,CASRPDRGRTEAFF,TGTGCCAGCAGACCTGACAGGGGAAGGACTGAAGCTTTCTTT
TRBV11-2,NA,TRBJ1-1,NA,CASSDRNTEAFF,TGTGCCAGCAGCGACAGAAACACTGAAGCTTTCTTT
TRBV7-2,TRBD2,TRBJ2-7,NA,CASRITSGSSYEQYF,TGTGCCAGCAGGATCACTAGCGGGAGTTCCTACGAGCAGTACTTC
TRBV4-3,TRBD1,TRBJ1-2,NA,CASSQAGRGRANYGYTF,TGCGCCAGCAGCCAAGCGGGTAGGGGGCGAGCTAACTATGGCTACACCTTC
TRBV4-3,TRBD1,TRBJ1-1,few,CASSQSGTGDTEAFF,TGCGCCAGCAGCCAGTCCGGGACAGGTGACACTGAAGCTTTCTTT
TRBV6-2/TRBV6-3,NA,TRBJ1-6,NA,CASSSREESPLHF,TGTGCCAGCAGTTCCAGGGAGGAGTCACCCCTCCACTTT
TRBV30,NA,TRBJ1-1,NA,CAWSIRMNTEAFF,TGTGCCTGGAGCATCAGGATGAACACTGAAGCTTTCTTT
TRBV10-1,NA,TRBJ2-3,NA,CASSEGVRGPPWTDTQYF,TGCGCCAGCAGTGAAGGGGTTAGGGGACCCCCTTGGACAGATACGCAGTATTTT
TRBV7-9,NA,TRBJ1-2,NA,CASSSRYYGYTF,TGTGCCAGCAGCTCGAGATACTATGGCTACACCTTC
TRBV18,NA,TRBJ2-5,NA,CASSEARVVLGTQYF,TGTGCCAGCTCTGAAGCCCGGGTAGTTTTAGGGACCCAGTACTTC
TRBV7-9,NA,TRBJ1-1,NA,CASSFLRGEGAEAFF,TGTGCCAGCAGCTTTCTTAGGGGAGAGGGGGCTGAAGCTTTCTTT
TRBV7-6,NA,TRBJ2-2,NA,CASSPRVDMHTGELFF,TGTGCCAGCAGCCCTAGGGTCGACATGCACACCGGGGAGCTGTTTTTT
TRBV9,TRBD1,TRBJ1-5,NA,CASSRGQGHQPQHF,TGTGCCAGCAGCCGAGGACAGGGCCATCAGCCCCAGCATTTT